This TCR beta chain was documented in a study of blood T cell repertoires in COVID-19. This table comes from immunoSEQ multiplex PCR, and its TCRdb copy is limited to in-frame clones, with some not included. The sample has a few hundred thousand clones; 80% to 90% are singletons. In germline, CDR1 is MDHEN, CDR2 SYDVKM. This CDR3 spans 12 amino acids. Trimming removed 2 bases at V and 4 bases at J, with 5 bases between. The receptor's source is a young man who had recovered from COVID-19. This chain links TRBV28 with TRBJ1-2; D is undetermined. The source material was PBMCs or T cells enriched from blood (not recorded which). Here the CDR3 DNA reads TGTGCCAGCAGTTTAGGCTTCTATGGCTACACCTTC. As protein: CASSLGFYGYTF.